The source of this TCR beta chain is a study of blood T cell repertoires in COVID-19. About the study: COVID-19 samples from acute and convalescent phases originated in the United States, Italy and Spain. T cells, B-cell-depleted T cells, or PBMCs supplied cDNA or gDNA.

As handled by the study authors: Using reference gene primer amplification, nucleated cell counts were estimated. Libraries were prepared by immunoSEQ multiplex PCR; TCRdb keeps only in-frame clonotypes and omits some of them. V, J and clone size derive from that table, while D and trimming were established from the DNA sequence. The table records 300,000 to 400,000 clones, almost 90% of them present only once. During active infection, Seattle patients enrolled and were then monitored through disease. The germline V gene has CDR1 SGDLS and CDR2 YYNGEE. The J segment lost 8 bases and the V segment lost 4 bases, leaving 19 bases of the junction unmatched. The CDR3 covers 18 residues.

The specimen sequenced was peripheral blood. The receptor comes from a woman between 65 and 79 years old with COVID-19, enrolled during active disease. The V and J genes are TRBV9 and TRBJ2-1; TRBD2 matches at 9 bases. The CDR3 DNA sequence: TGTGCCAGCAGCTACCCCACGGGACTAGCAGGAGGCGGCGATGAGCAGTTCTTC. Encoded protein: CASSYPTGLAGGGDEQFF.